Included here is one TCR beta chain sequence, with context. The junction had 9 bases not matched to a gene; V was cut back by 5 bases and J by 4 bases. The CDR3 runs 16 residues. The V gene's germline CDR1 is SGHTA and CDR2 FQGNSA. Study donors comprised healthy, HIV-negative adults devoid of recent acute infection or vaccination. TCRdb keeps only in-frame clones here, not all; method: immunoSEQ multiplex PCR. The table lists roughly 480,000 clones, around 80% of them singletons, with approximately 12% in the top ten. The source of the sample is a study of shared clonotypes between healthy human individuals.

The origin of this receptor is a woman in her thirties or forties in good health. Some clones in this sample may be carry-over from other donors' samples. Material: PBMCs. V and J are TRBV7-2 and TRBJ2-7, with 12 bases aligning to TRBD1. CDR3 nucleotides: TGTGCCAGCAGCCTAACTAGGGACAGGGGGCATTACGAGCAGTACTTC. It is translated as CASSLTRDRGHYEQYF.